The clone carrying this TCR beta chain occurred once. What it binds is not known. Per germline, CDR1 SGHAT and CDR2 FQNNGV. Trimming left V 5 bases short and J 3 bases short, with 17 bases between. The CDR3 is 15 residues long. The data belong to a study of OX40 agonist ivuxolimab in advanced cancers. Study as a whole: The group had a mean age of 60 years, ranged from roughly 20 to 79, and was 80% to 90% male. Notes on the study in general: In general, CD8+ T cells held more expanded clones than CD4+ did, on average. Specificity for antigen went undetermined in the expanded peripheral T cells.

Data came from immunoSEQ multiplex PCR; TCRdb stores just in-frame clones and leaves some out. The sample carries 75,000 to 100,000 clones, under 85% recorded once. This TCR was sampled from an adult with an advanced solid tumor such as melanoma, head and neck, liver or kidney cancer. The J gene is TRBJ2-7, the V gene TRBV11-2, with a possible D match to TRBD2 (6 bases). This specimen was CD4+ or CD8+ T cells sorted from blood, taken in a trial of the OX40 agonist ivuxolimab. DNA of the CDR3: TGTGCCAGCAGCCCAATGAACGGGAGAATCTACGAGCAGTACTTC. Amino acid sequence: CASSPMNGRIYEQYF. The variable domain in full, completed from reference TRBV11-2 and TRBJ2-7, reads EAGVAQSPRYKIIEKRQSVAFWCNPISGHATLYWYQQILGQGPKLLIQFQNNGVVDDSQLPKDRFSAERLKGVDSTLKIQPAKLEDSAVYLCASSPMNGRIYEQYFGPGTRLTVT.